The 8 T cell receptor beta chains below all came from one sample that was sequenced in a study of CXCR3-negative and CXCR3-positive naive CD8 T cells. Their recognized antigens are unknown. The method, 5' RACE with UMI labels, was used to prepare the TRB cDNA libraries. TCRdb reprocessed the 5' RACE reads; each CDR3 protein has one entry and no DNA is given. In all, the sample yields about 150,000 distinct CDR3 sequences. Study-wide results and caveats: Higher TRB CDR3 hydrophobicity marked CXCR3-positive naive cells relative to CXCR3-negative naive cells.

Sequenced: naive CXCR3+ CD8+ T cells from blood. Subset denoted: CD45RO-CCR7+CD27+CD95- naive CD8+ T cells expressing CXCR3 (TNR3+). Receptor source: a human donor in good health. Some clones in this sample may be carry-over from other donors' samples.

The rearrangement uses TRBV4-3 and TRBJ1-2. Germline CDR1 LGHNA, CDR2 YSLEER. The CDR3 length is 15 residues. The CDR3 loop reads CASSQPGEPISGYTF.

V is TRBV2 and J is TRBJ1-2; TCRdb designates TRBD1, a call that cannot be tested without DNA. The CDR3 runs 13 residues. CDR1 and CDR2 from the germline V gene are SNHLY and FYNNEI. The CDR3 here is CATSTGTGYGYTF.

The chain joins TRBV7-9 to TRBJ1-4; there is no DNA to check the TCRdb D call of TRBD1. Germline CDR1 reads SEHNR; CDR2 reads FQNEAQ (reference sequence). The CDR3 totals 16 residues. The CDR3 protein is CASSSTGDPDGEKLFF. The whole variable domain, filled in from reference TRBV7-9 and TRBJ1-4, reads DTGVSQNPRHKITKRGQNVTFRCDPISEHNRLYWYRQTLGQGPEFLTYFQNEAQLEKSRLLSDRFSAERPKGSFSTLEIQRTEQGDSAMYLCASSSTGDPDGEKLFFGSGTQLSVL.

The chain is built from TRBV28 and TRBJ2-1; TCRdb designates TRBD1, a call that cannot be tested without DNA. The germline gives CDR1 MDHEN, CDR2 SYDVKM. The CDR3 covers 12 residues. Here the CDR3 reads CASSVVQGEQFF.

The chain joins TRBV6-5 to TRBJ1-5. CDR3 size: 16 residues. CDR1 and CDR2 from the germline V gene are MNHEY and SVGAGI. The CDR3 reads CASSWTVPGVNQPQHF.

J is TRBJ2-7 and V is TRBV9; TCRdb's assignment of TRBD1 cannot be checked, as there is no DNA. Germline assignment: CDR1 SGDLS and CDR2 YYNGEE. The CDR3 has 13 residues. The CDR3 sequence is CASGEGQGGEQYF.

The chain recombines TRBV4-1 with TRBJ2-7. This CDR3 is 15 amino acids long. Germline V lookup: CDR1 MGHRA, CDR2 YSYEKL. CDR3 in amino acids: CASSHTQFSTYEQYF.

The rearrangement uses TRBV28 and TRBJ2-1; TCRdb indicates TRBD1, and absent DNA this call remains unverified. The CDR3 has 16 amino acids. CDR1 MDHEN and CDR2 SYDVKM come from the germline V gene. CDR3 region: CASSLLGTGGFNEQFF.